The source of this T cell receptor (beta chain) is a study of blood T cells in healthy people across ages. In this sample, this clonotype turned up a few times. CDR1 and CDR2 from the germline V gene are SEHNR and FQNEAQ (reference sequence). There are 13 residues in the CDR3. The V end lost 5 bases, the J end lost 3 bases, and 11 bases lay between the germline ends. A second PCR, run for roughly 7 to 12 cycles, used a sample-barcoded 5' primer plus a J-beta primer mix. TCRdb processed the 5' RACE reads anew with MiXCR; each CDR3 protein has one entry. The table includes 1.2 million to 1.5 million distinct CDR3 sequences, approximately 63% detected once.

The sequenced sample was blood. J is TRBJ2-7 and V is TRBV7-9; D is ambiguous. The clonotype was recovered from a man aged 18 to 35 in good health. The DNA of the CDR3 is TGTGCCAGCAGCCCAATTGGGCTCTACGAGCAGTACTTC. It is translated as CASSPIGLYEQYF.